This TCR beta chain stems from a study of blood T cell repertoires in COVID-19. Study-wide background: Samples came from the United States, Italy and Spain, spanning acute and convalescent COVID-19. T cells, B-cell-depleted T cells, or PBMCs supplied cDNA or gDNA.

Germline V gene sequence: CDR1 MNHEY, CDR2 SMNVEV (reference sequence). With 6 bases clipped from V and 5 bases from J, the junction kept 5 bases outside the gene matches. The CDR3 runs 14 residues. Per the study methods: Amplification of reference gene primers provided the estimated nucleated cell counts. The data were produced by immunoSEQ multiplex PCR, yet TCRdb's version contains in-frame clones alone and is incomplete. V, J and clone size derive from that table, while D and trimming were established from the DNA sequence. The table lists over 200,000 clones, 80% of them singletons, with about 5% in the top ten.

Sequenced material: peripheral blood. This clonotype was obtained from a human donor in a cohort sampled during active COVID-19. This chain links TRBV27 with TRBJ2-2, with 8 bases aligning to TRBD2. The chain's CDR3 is CASSSGTRTGELFF. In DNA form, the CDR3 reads TGTGCCAGCAGCTCCGGGACTAGAACCGGGGAGCTGTTTTTT.